The 23 T cell receptor beta chains reported below all come from one sample, sequenced in a study of OX40 agonist ivuxolimab in advanced cancers. Measured with immunoSEQ multiplex PCR; TCRdb has only the in-frame clones, and not every one. This sample has 35,000 to 55,000 clones; approximately 90% occur once, and the top ten carry 4.5% to 6%. The sequenced sample was CD4+ or CD8+ T cells sorted from blood, obtained in a trial of the OX40 agonist ivuxolimab. These receptors originate from an adult with an advanced solid tumor such as melanoma, head and neck, liver or kidney cancer.

The chain couples TRBV28 to TRBJ2-7, with 8 bases that match TRBD2. The ends lost 7 bases at V and 5 bases at J; junction bases unmatched: 4. This CDR3 comprises 12 residues. In germline, CDR1 is MDHEN, CDR2 SYDVKM. The CDR3 spells CASTGGPHEQYF. The DNA for the CDR3 is TGTGCCAGCACGGGAGGGCCTCACGAGCAGTACTTC.

The chain is built from TRBV28 and TRBJ2-1, with TRBD2 identical over 8 bases. Per germline, CDR1 MDHEN and CDR2 SYDVKM. V was clipped by 5 bases and J by 6 bases; unmatched bases: 9. The CDR3 has 15 residues. The DNA for the CDR3 is TGTGCCAGCAGTGACTCCGGGACTAGGGTCAATGAGCAGTTCTTC. Encoded protein: CASSDSGTRVNEQFF.

The V call is TRBV9, the J call TRBJ2-1; 8 bases line up with TRBD2. From germline, CDR1 is SGDLS and CDR2 YYNGEE. The CDR3 spans 16 residues. Trimming took 4 bases from V and 8 from J; bases not matched to a gene: 14. The CDR3 region has the DNA TGTGCCAGCAGCCCCCGTGGCGGGAGGCTAGAACATGAGCAGTTCTTC. Protein sequence: CASSPRGGRLEHEQFF.

The chain carries TRBV25-1 and TRBJ1-6; D remains ambiguous. The germline V and J ends were trimmed by 3 bases and 10 bases, with 10 bases remaining between them. The CDR3 is made up of 13 amino acids. Germline CDR1 reads MGHDK; CDR2 reads SYGVNS. The DNA for the CDR3 is TGTGCCAGCAGTGATTCTACCCGATCACCCCTCCACTTT. It translates to CASSDSTRSPLHF.

This chain connects TRBV5-1 to TRBJ2-5; D is tentatively TRBD1 or TRBD2 (5 bases each). With 3 bases removed from V and 1 base from J, the gap between germline ends came to 10 bases. Germline CDR1 is SGHRS and CDR2 is YFSETQ. This CDR3 contains 14 residues. CDR3 sequence (DNA): TGCGCCAGCAGCTGGAAGGGGAGCCAAGAGACCCAGTACTTC. Protein: CASSWKGSQETQYF.

The chain combines TRBV30 with TRBJ1-5; D possibly corresponds to TRBD1 (5 bases). There are 16 residues in the CDR3. CDR1 and CDR2 (germline): GTSNPN, SVGIG (reference sequence). The V end lost 2 bases, the J end lost 2 bases, and 16 bases lay between the germline ends. The CDR3, as DNA: TGTGCCTGGAGTACCTCGTTTGGGGCCCGCAATCAGCCCCAGCATTTT. As protein: CAWSTSFGARNQPQHF.

V and J are TRBV2 and TRBJ2-4, with D perhaps matching TRBD1 (6 bases). From germline, CDR1 is SNHLY and CDR2 FYNNEI. This CDR3 contains 17 residues. V lost 5 bases to trimming and J lost 2 bases, with 19 bases between them. The CDR3 bases are TGTGCCAGCAGTCCTCGAGGGGGTCGGGTATCCAAAAACATTCAGTACTTC. Protein product: CASSPRGGRVSKNIQYF.

Notes on this clone: The DNA is omitted, as the CDR3 cannot be located on it reliably, and the CDR3 follows TCRdb's listing. The chain uses TRBV21-1 and TRBJ2-7; the D segment call TRBD2 is taken from the table without a DNA check. TRBV21-1 represents a pseudogene. Both ends counted, the CDR3 spans 16 residues. The CDR3 loop reads CASSKVGSGSNDEQYF.

This clone is a singleton in its sample. This sequence joins TRBV11-3 and TRBJ2-7; the match to TRBD1 covers 11 bases. This CDR3 spans 15 amino acids. After removal of 5 bases from V and 6 bases from J, the junction contained 9 bases not matched to a gene. CDR1 and CDR2 from the germline V gene are SGHNT and YENEEA. CDR3 DNA sequence: TGTGCCAGCAGCCCCTTGGACAGGGGGCTTATCGAGCAGTACTTC. Translating it yields CASSPLDRGLIEQYF. Using reference TRBV11-3 and TRBJ2-7 for the parts outside the CDR3, the full variable domain is EAGVVQSPRYKIIEKKQPVAFWCNPISGHNTLYWYLQNLGQGPELLIRYENEEAVDDSQLPKDRFSAERLKGVDSTLKIQPAELGDSAVYLCASSPLDRGLIEQYFGPGTRLTVT.

The rearrangement uses TRBV7-9 and TRBJ1-3, with unresolved D. This CDR3 has 14 amino acids. Trimming removed 2 bases from V and 0 bases from J, with 5 bases in between. CDR1 is SEHNR, CDR2 FQNEAQ, per germline (reference sequence). CDR3 loop: CASSLSISGNTIYF. The CDR3 coding sequence is TGTGCCAGCAGCTTATCCATCTCTGGAAACACCATATATTTT.

The chain employs TRBV30 and TRBJ2-5; D not resolved. Germline V gives CDR1 GTSNPN, CDR2 SVGIG (reference sequence). The CDR3 contains 12 residues. V gave up 3 bases and J gave up 2 bases, with 7 bases separating them. The CDR3 DNA is TGTGCCTGGAGCACGGTACAAGAGACCCAGTACTTC. Translating it yields CAWSTVQETQYF.

The chain joins TRBV18 to TRBJ1-4, with D perhaps TRBD1 (6 bases). The V and J ends lost 4 bases and 6 bases respectively, with 9 bases between them. The CDR3 sequence is 13 residues long. Germline CDR1 reads KGHSH; CDR2 reads LQKENI. For the CDR3, the DNA is TGTGCCAGCTCACTTCGACAGGATGAAAAACTGTTTTTT. Translating gives CASSLRQDEKLFF. Full variable domain (remainder filled in from reference TRBV18 and TRBJ1-4): NAGVMQNPRHLVRRRGQEARLRCSPMKGHSHVYWYRQLPEEGLKFMVYLQKENIIDESGMPKERFSAEFPKEGPSILRIQQVVRGDSAAYFCASSLRQDEKLFFGSGTQLSVL.

J is TRBJ1-1 and V is TRBV18; D gene unclear. The V gene lost 3 bases and the J gene lost 0 bases, with 8 bases spanning the gap. The germline V gene encodes CDR1 KGHSH and CDR2 LQKENI. The CDR3 contains 14 residues. The CDR3 coding sequence is TGTGCCAGCTCACCCCGAGGGATGAACACTGAAGCTTTCTTT. Its translation: CASSPRGMNTEAFF.

The chain combines TRBV19 with TRBJ2-2; D ambiguous. Germline loops: CDR1 LNHDA, CDR2 SQIVND (reference sequence). The CDR3 extends over 15 amino acids. Trimming left V 3 bases short and J 5 bases short, with 13 bases between. The CDR3 loop reads CASSMAGRRTGELFF. CDR3 in DNA: TGTGCCAGTAGTATGGCCGGGCGTCGTACCGGGGAGCTGTTTTTT.

The chain recombines TRBV13 with TRBJ2-1; 10 nucleotides line up with TRBD2. V was pared by 0 bases and J by 4 bases, with 0 bases of the junction left unmatched. This CDR3 is 15 amino acids long. Germline CDR1 and CDR2: PRHDT and FYEKMQ (reference sequence). This CDR3 is CASSLGAGGYNEQFF. The CDR3 coding sequence is TGTGCCAGCAGCTTAGGAGCGGGAGGGTACAATGAGCAGTTCTTC.

V gene TRBV18 combines with J gene TRBJ2-5, with unresolved D. Germline CDR1 is KGHSH and CDR2 is LQKENI. There are 11 residues in the CDR3. Trimming took off 6 bases at V and 5 bases at J, with 7 bases between the two ends. The CDR3 sequence is CASSTRETQYF. CDR3 in DNA: TGTGCCAGCTCTACACGGGAGACCCAGTACTTC.

This chain joins TRBV18 and TRBJ1-1; 10 bases agree with TRBD1. This CDR3 region has 17 residues. From germline, CDR1 is KGHSH and CDR2 LQKENI. J gave up 1 base and V 2 bases, and 7 bases lay outside the gene matches. CDR3 DNA sequence: TGTGCCAGCTCACCAAGGGAGACAGGGGGCAGGAACACTGAAGCTTTCTTT. The encoded protein is CASSPRETGGRNTEAFF.

The V gene is TRBV5-1, the J gene TRBJ1-2; no firm D call. Looked up from germline, CDR1 is SGHRS and CDR2 is YFSETQ. V shed 3 bases and J shed 2 bases, with 8 bases lying between them. The CDR3 loop spans 13 amino acids. The CDR3 nucleotides read TGCGCCAGCAGCTCCACAGAAAACTATGGCTACACCTTC. It translates to CASSSTENYGYTF.

V is TRBV28 and J is TRBJ1-2; perhaps TRBD1 as D (5 bases). There are 13 residues in the CDR3. Germline CDR1 MDHEN, CDR2 SYDVKM. V shed 4 bases and J shed 6 bases, with 12 bases lying between them. This CDR3 is CASSSGRLNGYTF. For the CDR3, the DNA is TGTGCCAGCAGTTCGGGACGTTTGAATGGCTACACCTTC.

The chain is built from TRBV5-1 and TRBJ2-1; D remains ambiguous. Trimming pared 3 bases from V and 4 bases from J, leaving 11 bases between. Germline CDR1 reads SGHRS; CDR2 reads YFSETQ. The length of the CDR3 is 14 residues. The CDR3 nucleotides are TGCGCCAGCAGCTCCGGAGCTCCGTACAATGAGCAGTTCTTC. It translates to CASSSGAPYNEQFF.

This clone appeared once. The chain carries TRBV19 and TRBJ1-6; D possibly corresponds to TRBD1 (6 bases). CDR1 LNHDA and CDR2 SQIVND come from the germline V gene (reference sequence). CDR3 size: 12 residues. V gave up 3 bases and J gave up 13 bases, with 10 bases separating them. CDR3 residues: CASSIGQGPLHF. CDR3 sequence (DNA): TGTGCCAGTAGTATCGGGCAGGGGCCCCTCCACTTT.

The genes are TRBV6-1 and TRBJ1-4; D possibly corresponds to TRBD1 (5 bases). The CDR3 consists of 13 residues. Germline V gives CDR1 MNHNS, CDR2 SASEGT. V was trimmed by 8 bases and J by 7 bases, leaving 14 bases between them. The CDR3 here is CASFRTYGEKLFF. As DNA, the CDR3 is TGTGCCAGCTTTAGGACATATGGTGAAAAACTGTTTTTT.

The chain combines TRBV4-1 with TRBJ1-5, with D possibly being TRBD1 (5 bases). Germline V gene lookup returns CDR1 MGHRA and CDR2 YSYEKL. There are 15 residues in the CDR3. Trimming shortened V by 1 base and J by 7 bases, and 14 bases separated the two germline ends. For the CDR3, the DNA is TGCGCCAGCAGCCAAGCCCCTCAGGGTATCCAGCCCCAGCATTTT. It specifies CASSQAPQGIQPQHF.